This T cell receptor (beta chain) was sequenced during a study of somatic mutations in cytotoxic T cells in rheumatoid arthritis. Overall study findings and caveats: What antigens the expanded CD8+ clones targeted remained unknown. Patients with rheumatoid arthritis showed a slight underrepresentation of TRBV07, a finding that was never subjected to any adjustment for multiple comparisons. Among 50 to 75 patients, about 8 showed a largest CD8+ clone that surpassed 20% of CD8+ cells. Age-dependent increases in CD8+ clonality occurred in rheumatoid arthritis patients but not in healthy controls.

Only in-frame clones appear in the TCRdb table, and some are missing; sequencing was by immunoSEQ multiplex PCR. The sample contains tens of thousands of clones, approximately 78% of which appear only once. The length of the CDR3 is 13 residues. Germline V gene lookup returns CDR1 SGHKS and CDR2 YYEKEE (reference sequence). V dropped 1 base and J dropped 5 bases, with 9 bases sitting between them. Comment on this clone: Its target is unknown.

Source material: CD8+ T cells sorted from blood. The origin of this receptor is an adult with rheumatoid arthritis. V usage is TRBV5-5 and J usage is TRBJ1-2; D call uncertain. The CDR3 here is CASSLYQLYGYTF. The CDR3 coding sequence is TGTGCCAGCAGCTTGTACCAGCTGTATGGCTACACCTTC.